This T cell receptor beta chain was sequenced in a study of blood T cells in healthy people across ages. Together with a sample-barcoded 5' primer, a J-beta primer mix was included in a second PCR lasting about 6 to 12 cycles. One entry per CDR3 protein results from TCRdb running MiXCR on the 5' RACE reads. The data contain some 550,000 distinct CDR3 sequences, 45% to 55% of them singletons. The specimen sequenced was blood. This sequence originates from an elderly man in good health.

The DNA of the CDR3 is TGTGCCAGCAGCCCTTTATGGGACAGGACACTCAATGAGCAGTTCTTC. Translation gives CASSPLWDRTLNEQFF. This chain uses TRBV27 with TRBJ2-1, with 8 bases matching TRBD1. V dropped 6 bases and J dropped 6; count of bases not matched to a gene: 13. The germline gives CDR1 MNHEY, CDR2 SMNVEV (reference sequence). The CDR3 totals 16 residues.